This T cell receptor (beta chain) was documented in a study of T-cell reconstitution after alpha-beta-depleted transplantation in children. During its preparation, the TCRbeta library received unique molecular identifiers. TCRdb re-analysed the PCR reads in MiXCR, keeping a single row per CDR3 protein. The sample shows 150,000 to 250,000 distinct CDR3 sequences, 5.5% to 7% of them seen only once. At least ten counts were recorded for this clonotype. Its antigen is unknown. The CDR3 loop spans 16 amino acids. CDR1 is SEHNR, CDR2 FQNEAQ, per germline (reference sequence). The germline V and J ends were trimmed by 3 bases and 4 bases, with 16 bases remaining between them. Findings and limits, study-wide: Alpha-beta T cells present about two months after transplant were reported to originate from several hundred expanded graft clones. Surviving recipient T cells and thymic progenitors underlay high day-60 TCRbeta diversity in some patients.

Specimen: PBMCs, collected before TCRalphabeta/CD19-depleted stem cell transplant. This sequence originates from a girl under three years old with combined immunodeficiency, due to receive a stem cell transplant. The chain uses TRBV7-9 and TRBJ2-1; no firm D call. The CDR3 bases are TGTGCCAGCAGCTTCAGTTATGGGAACAGATACAATGAGCAGTTCTTC. Translation gives CASSFSYGNRYNEQFF.